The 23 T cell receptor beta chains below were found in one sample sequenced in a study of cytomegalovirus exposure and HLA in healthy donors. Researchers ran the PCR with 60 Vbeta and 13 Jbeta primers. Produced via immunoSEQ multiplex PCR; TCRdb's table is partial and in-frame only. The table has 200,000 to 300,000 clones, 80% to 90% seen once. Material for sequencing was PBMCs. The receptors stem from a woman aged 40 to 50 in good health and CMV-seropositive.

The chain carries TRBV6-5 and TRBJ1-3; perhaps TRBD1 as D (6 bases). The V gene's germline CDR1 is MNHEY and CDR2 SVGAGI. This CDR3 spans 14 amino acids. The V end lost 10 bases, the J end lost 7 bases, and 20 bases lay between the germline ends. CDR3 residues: CATATGPKVNTIYF. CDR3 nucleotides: TGTGCCACGGCGACAGGACCCAAAGTGAACACCATATATTTT.

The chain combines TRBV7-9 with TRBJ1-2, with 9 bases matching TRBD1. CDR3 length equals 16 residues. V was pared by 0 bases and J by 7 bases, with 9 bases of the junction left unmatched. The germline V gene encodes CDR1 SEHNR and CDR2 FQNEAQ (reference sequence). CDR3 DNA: TGTGCCAGCAGCTTAGCCACCGGGACAGGGTCTGGTGGCTACACCTTC. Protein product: CASSLATGTGSGGYTF.

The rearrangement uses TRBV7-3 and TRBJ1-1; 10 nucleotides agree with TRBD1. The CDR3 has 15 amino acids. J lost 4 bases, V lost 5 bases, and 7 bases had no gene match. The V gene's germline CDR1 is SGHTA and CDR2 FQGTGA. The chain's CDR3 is CASSPSGTGVTEAFF. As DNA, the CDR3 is TGTGCCAGCAGCCCATCCGGGACAGGGGTCACTGAAGCTTTCTTT.

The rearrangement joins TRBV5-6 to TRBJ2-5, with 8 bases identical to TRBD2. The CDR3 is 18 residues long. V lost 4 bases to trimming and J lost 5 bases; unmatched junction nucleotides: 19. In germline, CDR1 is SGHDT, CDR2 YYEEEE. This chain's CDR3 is CASSVGGVLAVRSETQYF. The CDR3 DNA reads TGTGCCAGCAGCGTGGGGGGAGTACTAGCGGTAAGGTCGGAGACCCAGTACTTC.

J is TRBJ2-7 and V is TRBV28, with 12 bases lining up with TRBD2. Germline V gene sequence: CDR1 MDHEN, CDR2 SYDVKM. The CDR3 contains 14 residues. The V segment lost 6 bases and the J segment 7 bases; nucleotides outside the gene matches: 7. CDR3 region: CASRPGLAGVEQYF. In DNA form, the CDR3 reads TGTGCCAGCAGGCCGGGACTAGCGGGTGTAGAGCAGTACTTC.

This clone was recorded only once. The CDR3 DNA is TGTGCCAGCAGCACATGGGACACAACAAACCATGGCTACACCTTC. Encoded protein: CASSTWDTTNHGYTF. The rearrangement uses TRBV7-9 and TRBJ1-2; possibly TRBD1 for D (6 bases). There are 15 residues in the CDR3. V was cut by 5 bases and J by 6 bases, with 19 bases left in between. Germline CDR1 and CDR2: SEHNR and FQNEAQ (reference sequence).

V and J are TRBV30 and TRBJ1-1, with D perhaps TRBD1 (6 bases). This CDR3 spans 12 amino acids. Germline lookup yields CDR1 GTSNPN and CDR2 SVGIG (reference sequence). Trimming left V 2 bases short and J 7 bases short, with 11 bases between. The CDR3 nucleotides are TGTGCCTGGAGTCTCAGGGGAGTTGAAGCTTTCTTT. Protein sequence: CAWSLRGVEAFF.

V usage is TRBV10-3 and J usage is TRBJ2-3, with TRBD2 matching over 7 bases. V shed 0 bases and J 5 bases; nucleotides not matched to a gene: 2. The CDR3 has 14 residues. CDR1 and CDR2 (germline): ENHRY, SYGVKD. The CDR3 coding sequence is TGTGCCATCAGTGAGTCGCTAGCGGTAGATACGCAGTATTTT. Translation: CAISESLAVDTQYF.

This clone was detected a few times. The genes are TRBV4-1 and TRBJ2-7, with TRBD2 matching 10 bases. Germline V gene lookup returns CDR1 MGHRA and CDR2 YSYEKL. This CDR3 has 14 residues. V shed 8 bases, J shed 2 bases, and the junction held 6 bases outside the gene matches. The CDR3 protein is CASAIAGGAYEQYF. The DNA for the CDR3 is TGCGCCAGCGCGATAGCGGGAGGCGCCTACGAGCAGTACTTC.

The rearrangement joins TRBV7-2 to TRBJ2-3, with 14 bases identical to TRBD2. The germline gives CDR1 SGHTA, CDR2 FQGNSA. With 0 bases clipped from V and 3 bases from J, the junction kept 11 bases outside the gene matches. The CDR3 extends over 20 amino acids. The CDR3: CASSLARKGLAGVGTDTQYF. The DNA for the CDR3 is TGTGCCAGCAGCTTAGCGAGGAAGGGACTAGCGGGAGTTGGTACAGATACGCAGTATTTT.

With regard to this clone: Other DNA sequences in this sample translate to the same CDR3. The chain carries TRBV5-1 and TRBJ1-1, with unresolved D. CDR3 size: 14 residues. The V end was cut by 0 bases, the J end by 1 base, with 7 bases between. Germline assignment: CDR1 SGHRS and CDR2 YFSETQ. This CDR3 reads CASSLGGSNTEAFF. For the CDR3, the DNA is TGCGCCAGCAGCTTGGGCGGTTCGAACACTGAAGCTTTCTTT.

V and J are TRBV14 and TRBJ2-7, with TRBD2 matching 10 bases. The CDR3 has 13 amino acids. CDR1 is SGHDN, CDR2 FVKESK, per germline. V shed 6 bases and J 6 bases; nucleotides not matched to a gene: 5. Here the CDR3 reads CASRQREGLEQYF. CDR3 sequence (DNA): TGTGCCAGCAGGCAGCGGGAGGGCCTCGAGCAGTACTTC.

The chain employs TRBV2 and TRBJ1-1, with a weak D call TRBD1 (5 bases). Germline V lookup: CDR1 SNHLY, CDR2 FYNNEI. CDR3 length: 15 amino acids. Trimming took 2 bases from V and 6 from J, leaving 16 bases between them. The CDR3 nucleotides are TGTGCCAGCAGTGAATCGGGGTCGGGGGTTCCTGAAGCTTTCTTT. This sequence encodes CASSESGSGVPEAFF.

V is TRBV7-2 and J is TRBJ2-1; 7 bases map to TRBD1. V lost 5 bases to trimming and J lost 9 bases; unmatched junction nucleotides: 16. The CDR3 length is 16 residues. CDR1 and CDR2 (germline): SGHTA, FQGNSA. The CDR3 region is CASSPRQGRVLTEQFF. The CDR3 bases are TGTGCCAGCAGCCCTAGACAGGGAAGGGTGCTCACTGAGCAGTTCTTC.

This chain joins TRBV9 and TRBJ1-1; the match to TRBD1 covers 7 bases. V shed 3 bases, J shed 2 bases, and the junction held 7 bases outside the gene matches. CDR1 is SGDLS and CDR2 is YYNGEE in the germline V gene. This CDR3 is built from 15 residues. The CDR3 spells CASSASGQTNTEAFF. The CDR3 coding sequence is TGTGCCAGCAGCGCGTCGGGACAGACAAACACTGAAGCTTTCTTT.

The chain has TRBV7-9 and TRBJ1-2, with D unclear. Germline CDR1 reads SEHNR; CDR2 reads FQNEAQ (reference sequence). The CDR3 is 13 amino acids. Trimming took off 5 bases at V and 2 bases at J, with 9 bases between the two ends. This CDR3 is CASSPRGNYGYTF. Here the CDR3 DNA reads TGTGCCAGCAGCCCAAGAGGGAACTATGGCTACACCTTC.

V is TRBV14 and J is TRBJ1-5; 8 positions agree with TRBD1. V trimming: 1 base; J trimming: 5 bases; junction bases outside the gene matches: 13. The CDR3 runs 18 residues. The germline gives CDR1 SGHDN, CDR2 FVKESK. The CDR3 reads CASSQVPGQEPIYQPQHF. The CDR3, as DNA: TGTGCCAGCAGCCAAGTCCCGGGACAGGAGCCGATTTATCAGCCCCAGCATTTT.

The CDR3 spells CASSTGLAGVTTQYF. In DNA, the CDR3 is TGTGCCAGCAGCACTGGACTAGCGGGGGTGACGACGCAGTATTTT. The chain has TRBV9 and TRBJ2-3; 13 bases map to TRBD2. This CDR3 has 15 amino acids. Germline V gene lookup returns CDR1 SGDLS and CDR2 YYNGEE. V lost 4 bases to trimming and J lost 9 bases; unmatched junction nucleotides: 8. The full variable domain, rest sourced from reference TRBV9 and TRBJ2-3, is DSGVTQTPKHLITATGQRVTLRCSPRSGDLSVYWYQQSLDQGLQFLIQYYNGEERAKGNILERFSAQQFPDLHSELNLSSLELGDSALYFCASSTGLAGVTTQYFGPGTRLTVL.

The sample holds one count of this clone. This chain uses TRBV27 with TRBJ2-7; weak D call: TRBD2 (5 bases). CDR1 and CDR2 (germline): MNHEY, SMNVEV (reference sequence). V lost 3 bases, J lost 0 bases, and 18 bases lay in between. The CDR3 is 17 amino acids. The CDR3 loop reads CASSLVLAALSSYEQYF. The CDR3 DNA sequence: TGTGCCAGCAGTTTGGTTCTAGCTGCCCTAAGCTCCTACGAGCAGTACTTC.

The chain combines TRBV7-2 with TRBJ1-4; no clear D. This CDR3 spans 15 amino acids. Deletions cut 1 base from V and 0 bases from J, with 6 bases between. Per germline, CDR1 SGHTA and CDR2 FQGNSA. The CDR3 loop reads CASSLEAATNEKLFF. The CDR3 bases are TGTGCCAGCAGCTTAGAGGCGGCAACTAATGAAAAACTGTTTTTT. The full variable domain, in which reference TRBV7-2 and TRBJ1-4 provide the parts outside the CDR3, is GAGVSQSPSNKVTEKGKDVELRCDPISGHTALYWYRQSLGQGLEFLIYFQGNSAPDKSGLPSDRFSAERTGGSVSTLTIQRTQQEDSAVYLCASSLEAATNEKLFFGSGTQLSVL.

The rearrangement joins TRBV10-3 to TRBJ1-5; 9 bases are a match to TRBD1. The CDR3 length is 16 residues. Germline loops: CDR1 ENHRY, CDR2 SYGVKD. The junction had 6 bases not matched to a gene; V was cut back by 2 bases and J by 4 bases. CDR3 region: CAISEASGQGNQPQHF. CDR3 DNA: TGTGCCATCAGTGAGGCCTCGGGACAGGGAAATCAGCCCCAGCATTTT.

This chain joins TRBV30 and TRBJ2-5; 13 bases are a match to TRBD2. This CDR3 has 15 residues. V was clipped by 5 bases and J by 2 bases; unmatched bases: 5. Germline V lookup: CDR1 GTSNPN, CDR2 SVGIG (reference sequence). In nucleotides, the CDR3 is TGTGCCTGGTGCCCGGGACTAGCGGGGCAAGAGACCCAGTACTTC. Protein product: CAWCPGLAGQETQYF.

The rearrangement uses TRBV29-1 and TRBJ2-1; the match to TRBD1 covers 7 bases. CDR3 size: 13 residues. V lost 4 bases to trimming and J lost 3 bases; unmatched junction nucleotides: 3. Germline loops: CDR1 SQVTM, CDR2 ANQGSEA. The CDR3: CSVAWDSYNEQFF. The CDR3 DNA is TGCAGCGTTGCCTGGGACAGCTACAATGAGCAGTTCTTC.